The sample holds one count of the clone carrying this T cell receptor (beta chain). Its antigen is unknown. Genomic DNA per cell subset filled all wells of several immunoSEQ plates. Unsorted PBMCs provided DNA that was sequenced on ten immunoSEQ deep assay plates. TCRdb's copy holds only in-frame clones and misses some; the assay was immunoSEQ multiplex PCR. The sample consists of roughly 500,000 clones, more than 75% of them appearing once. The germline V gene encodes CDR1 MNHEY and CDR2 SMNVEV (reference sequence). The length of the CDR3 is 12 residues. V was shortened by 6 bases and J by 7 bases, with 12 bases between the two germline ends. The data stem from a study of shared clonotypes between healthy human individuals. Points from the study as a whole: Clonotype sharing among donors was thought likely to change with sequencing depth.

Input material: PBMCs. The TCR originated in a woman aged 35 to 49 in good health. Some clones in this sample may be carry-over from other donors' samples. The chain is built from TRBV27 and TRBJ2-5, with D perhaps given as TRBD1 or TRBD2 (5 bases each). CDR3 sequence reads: CASRSGSGTQYF. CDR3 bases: TGTGCCAGCAGGTCAGGGAGCGGGACCCAGTACTTC.